This T cell receptor beta chain was recovered during a study of T cell responses to AZD1222 COVID-19 vaccine. Points on this clone: Its antigen is not identified.

This table comes from immunoSEQ multiplex PCR, and its TCRdb copy is limited to in-frame clones, with some not included. The sample yields tens of thousands of clones, 75% to 90% seen once. Study results and caveats: Mostly white British, mostly female donors; authors suggested clonal diversity may be underestimated.

Germline assignment: CDR1 SGDLS and CDR2 YYNGEE. There are 14 residues in the CDR3. Trimming took 2 bases from V and 0 from J, leaving 8 bases between them. The material was peripheral blood, obtained on day 0 of AZD1222 vaccination. This TCR came from an adult in good health. The chain joins TRBV9 to TRBJ1-2; D not resolved. CDR3 in DNA: TGTGCCAGCAGCGTCGACGGCGCTAACTATGGCTACACCTTC. Its protein is CASSVDGANYGYTF.